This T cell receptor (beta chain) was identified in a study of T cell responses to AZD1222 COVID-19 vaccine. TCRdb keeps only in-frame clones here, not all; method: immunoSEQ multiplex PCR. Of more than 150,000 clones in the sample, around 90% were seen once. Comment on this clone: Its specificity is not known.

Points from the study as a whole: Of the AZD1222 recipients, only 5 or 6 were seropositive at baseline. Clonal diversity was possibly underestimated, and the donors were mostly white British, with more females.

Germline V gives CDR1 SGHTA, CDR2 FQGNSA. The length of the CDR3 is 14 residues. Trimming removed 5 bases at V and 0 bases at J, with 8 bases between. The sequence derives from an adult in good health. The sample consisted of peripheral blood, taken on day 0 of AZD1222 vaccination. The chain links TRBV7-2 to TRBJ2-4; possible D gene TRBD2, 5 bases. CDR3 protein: CASSAGLAKNIQYF. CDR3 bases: TGTGCCAGCAGCGCGGGTCTAGCCAAAAACATTCAGTACTTC.